Shown below are 2 T cell receptor beta chains from a single sample sequenced in a study of shared clonotypes between healthy human individuals. Naivety among CD8 cells was defined by CD45RO negativity and positive CCR7 selection, thereby excluding terminally differentiated effector memory CD45RA+ cells. Using immunoSEQ multiplex PCR, the repertoire was profiled, and TCRdb retains in-frame clones only, with some absent. The sample records about 2 million clones, around 96% being singletons. What was sequenced was naive CD8+ T cells sorted from blood. The origin of the receptors is a man aged 18 to 35 in good health.

Comments on this clone: Other DNA sequences from this sample encode an identical CDR3 as well. CDR3 in DNA: TGTGCCAGCAGCGTAAATCCGTCCTACGAGCAGTACTTC. It specifies CASSVNPSYEQYF. This chain joins TRBV9 and TRBJ2-7; D gene uncertain. Germline V gene sequence: CDR1 SGDLS, CDR2 YYNGEE. V was cut by 1 base and J by 1 base, with 6 bases left in between. CDR3 length: 13 amino acids.

CDR3 sequence reads: CASSFLSREETQYF. In nucleotides, the CDR3 is TGTGCCAGCAGCTTTCTATCCAGGGAAGAGACCCAGTACTTC. This rearrangement joins TRBV5-6 to TRBJ2-5; the D gene is possibly TRBD1 (5 bases). V dropped 2 bases and J dropped 3 bases, with 11 bases sitting between them. This CDR3 contains 14 residues. In germline, CDR1 is SGHDT, CDR2 YYEEEE.